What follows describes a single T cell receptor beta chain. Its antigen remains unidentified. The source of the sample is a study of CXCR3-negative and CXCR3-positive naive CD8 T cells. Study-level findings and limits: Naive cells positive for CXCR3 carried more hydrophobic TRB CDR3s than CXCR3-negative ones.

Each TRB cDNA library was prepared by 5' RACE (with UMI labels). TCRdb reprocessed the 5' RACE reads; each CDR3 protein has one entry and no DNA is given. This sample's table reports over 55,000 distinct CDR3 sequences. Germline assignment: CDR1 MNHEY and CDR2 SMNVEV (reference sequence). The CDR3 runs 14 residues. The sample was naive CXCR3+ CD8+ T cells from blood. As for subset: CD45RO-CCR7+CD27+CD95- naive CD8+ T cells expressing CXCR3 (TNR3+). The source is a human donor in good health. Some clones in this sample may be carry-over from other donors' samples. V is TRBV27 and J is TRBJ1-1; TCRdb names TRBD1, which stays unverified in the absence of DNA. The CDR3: CASSVGGANTEAFF.